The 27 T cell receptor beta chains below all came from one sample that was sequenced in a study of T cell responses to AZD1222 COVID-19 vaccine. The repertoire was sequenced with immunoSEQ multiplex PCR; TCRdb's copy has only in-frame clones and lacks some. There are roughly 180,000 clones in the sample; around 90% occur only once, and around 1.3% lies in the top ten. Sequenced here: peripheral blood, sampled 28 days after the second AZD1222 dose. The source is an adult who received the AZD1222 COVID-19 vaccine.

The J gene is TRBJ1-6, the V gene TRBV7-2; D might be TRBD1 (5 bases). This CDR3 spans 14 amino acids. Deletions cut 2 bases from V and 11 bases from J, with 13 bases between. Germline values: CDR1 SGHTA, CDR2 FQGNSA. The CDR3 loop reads CASSLRQGRAPLHF. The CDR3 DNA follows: TGTGCCAGCAGCTTACGGCAGGGAAGGGCACCCCTCCACTTT.

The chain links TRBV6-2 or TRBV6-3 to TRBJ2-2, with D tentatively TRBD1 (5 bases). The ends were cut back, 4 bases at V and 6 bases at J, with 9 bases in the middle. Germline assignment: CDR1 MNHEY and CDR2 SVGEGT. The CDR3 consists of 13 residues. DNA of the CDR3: TGTGCCAGCAGTTTTACAGGCCCCGGGGAGCTGTTTTTT. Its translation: CASSFTGPGELFF.

The CDR3 here is CASSPRVIQGGTEAFF. Written as DNA, the CDR3 is TGTGCCAGCAGCCCGAGGGTTATACAGGGGGGCACTGAAGCTTTCTTT. The rearrangement links TRBV6-2 or TRBV6-3 to TRBJ1-1; 8 bases fit TRBD1. The junction had 13 bases not matched to a gene; V was cut back by 6 bases and J by 4 bases. Germline CDR1 reads MNHEY; CDR2 reads SVGEGT. CDR3 length equals 16 residues.

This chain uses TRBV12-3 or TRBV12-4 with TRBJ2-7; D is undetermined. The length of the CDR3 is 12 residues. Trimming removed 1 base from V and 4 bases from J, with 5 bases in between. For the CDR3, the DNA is TGTGCCAGCAGTTTAGGGAATTACGAGCAGTACTTC. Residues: CASSLGNYEQYF.

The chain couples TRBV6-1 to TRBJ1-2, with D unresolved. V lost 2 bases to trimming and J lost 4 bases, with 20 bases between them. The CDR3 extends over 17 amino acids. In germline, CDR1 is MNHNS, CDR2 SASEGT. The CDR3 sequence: CASSESLSFGLPYGYTF. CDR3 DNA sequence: TGTGCCAGCAGTGAATCCTTAAGCTTCGGGCTACCCTATGGCTACACCTTC.

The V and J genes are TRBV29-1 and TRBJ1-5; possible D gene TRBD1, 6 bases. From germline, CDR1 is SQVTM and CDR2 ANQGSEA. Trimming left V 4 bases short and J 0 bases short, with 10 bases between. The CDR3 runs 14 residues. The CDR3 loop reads CSVAQGNSNQPQHF. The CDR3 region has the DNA TGCAGCGTTGCTCAGGGGAATAGCAATCAGCCCCAGCATTTT.

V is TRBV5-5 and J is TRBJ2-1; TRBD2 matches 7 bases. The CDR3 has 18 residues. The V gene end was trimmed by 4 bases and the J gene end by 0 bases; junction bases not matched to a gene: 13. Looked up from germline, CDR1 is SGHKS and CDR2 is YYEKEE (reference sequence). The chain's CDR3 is CASSRRGGRESSYNEQFF. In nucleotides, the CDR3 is TGTGCCAGCAGCCGTCGGGGAGGGCGGGAGAGCTCCTACAATGAGCAGTTCTTC.

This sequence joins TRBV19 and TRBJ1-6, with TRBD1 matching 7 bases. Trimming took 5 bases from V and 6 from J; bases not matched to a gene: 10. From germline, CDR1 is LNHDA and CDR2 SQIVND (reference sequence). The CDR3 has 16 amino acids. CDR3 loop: CASSFDRARANSPLHF. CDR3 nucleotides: TGTGCCAGTAGTTTCGACAGGGCGAGGGCTAATTCACCCCTCCACTTT.

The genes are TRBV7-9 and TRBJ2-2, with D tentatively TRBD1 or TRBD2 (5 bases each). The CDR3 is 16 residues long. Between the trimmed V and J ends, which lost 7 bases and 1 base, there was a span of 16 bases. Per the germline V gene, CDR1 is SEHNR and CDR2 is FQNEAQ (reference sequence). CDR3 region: CASTPAARGNTGELFF. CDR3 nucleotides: TGTGCCAGCACCCCGGCGGCGAGGGGGAACACCGGGGAGCTGTTTTTT.

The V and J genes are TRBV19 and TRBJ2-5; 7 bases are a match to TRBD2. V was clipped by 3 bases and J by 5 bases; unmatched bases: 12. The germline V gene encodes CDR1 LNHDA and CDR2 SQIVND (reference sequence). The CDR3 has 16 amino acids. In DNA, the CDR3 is TGTGCCAGTAGTATCGGGGCCGGGGCGGGAGAGGAGACCCAGTACTTC. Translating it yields CASSIGAGAGEETQYF.

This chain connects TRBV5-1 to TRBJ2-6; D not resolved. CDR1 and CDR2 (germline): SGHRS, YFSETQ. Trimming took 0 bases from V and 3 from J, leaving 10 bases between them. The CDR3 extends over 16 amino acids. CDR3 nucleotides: TGCGCCAGCAGCTTGGATGGTGGGGTTGGGGCCAACGTCCTGACTTTC. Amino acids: CASSLDGGVGANVLTF.

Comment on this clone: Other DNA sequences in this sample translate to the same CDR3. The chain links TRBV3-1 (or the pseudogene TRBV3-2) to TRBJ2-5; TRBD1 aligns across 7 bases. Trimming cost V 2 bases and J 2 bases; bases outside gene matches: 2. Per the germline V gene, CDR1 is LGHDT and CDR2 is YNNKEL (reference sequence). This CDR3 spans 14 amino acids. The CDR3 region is CASSQQGEQETQYF. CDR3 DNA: TGTGCCAGCAGCCAACAGGGGGAACAAGAGACCCAGTACTTC.

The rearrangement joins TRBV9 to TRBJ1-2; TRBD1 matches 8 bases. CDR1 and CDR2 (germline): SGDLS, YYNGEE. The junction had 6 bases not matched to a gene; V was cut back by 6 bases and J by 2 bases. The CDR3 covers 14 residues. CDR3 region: CASTADRVNYGYTF. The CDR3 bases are TGTGCCAGCACCGCGGACAGGGTGAACTATGGCTACACCTTC.

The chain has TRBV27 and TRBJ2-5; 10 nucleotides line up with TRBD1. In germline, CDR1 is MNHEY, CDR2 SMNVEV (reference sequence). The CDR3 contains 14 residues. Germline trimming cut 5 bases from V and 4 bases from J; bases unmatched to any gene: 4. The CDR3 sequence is CASSPRTGGETQYF. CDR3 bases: TGTGCCAGCAGTCCCCGGACAGGGGGAGAGACCCAGTACTTC.

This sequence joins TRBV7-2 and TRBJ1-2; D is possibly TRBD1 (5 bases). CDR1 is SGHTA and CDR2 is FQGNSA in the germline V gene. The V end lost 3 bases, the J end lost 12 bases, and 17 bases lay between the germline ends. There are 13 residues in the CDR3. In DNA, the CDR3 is TGTGCCAGCAGCTTGGGGGTACCCGGTTTCGACACCTTC. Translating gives CASSLGVPGFDTF.

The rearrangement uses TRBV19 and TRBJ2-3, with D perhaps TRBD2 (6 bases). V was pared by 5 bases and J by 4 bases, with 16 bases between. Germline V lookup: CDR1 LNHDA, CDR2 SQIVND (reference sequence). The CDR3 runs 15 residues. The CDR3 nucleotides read TGTGCCAGTAGTCCGGGACTCTTCGGGTCAGATACGCAGTATTTT. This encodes CASSPGLFGSDTQYF.

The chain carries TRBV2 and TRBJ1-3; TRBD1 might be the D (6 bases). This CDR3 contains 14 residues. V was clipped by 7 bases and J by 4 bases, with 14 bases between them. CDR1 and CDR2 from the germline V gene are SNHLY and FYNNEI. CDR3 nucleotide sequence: TGTGCCAGCATGTTAGGGGGGACAGGAAACACCATATATTTT. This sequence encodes CASMLGGTGNTIYF.

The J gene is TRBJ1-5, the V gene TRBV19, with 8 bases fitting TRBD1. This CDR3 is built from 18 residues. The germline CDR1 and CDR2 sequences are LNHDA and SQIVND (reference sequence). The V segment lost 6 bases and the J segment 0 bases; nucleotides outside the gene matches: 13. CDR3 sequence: CASRFTGTGDYSNQPQHF. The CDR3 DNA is TGTGCCAGTAGATTTACCGGGACAGGAGACTATAGCAATCAGCCCCAGCATTTT.

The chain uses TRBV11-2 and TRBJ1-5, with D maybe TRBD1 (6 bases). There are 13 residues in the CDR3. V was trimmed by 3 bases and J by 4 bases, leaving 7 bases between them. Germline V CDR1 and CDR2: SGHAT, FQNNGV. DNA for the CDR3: TGTGCCAGCAGCTTCGGGACAAATCAGCCCCAGCATTTT. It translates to CASSFGTNQPQHF.

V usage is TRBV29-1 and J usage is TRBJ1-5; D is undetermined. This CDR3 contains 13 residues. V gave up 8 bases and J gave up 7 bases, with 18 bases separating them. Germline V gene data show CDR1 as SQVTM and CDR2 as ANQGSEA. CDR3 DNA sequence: TGCAGCATCCTAACCACGGTCGGGCAGCCCCAGCATTTT. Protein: CSILTTVGQPQHF.

The CDR3 protein is CASSFRGAGNYGYTF. The DNA for the CDR3 is TGTGCCAGCAGCTTCCGGGGGGCAGGGAACTATGGCTACACCTTC. The chain recombines TRBV7-2 with TRBJ1-2; a weak D match, TRBD1 (6 bases). Trimming took 3 bases from V and 2 from J, leaving 13 bases between them. The V gene's germline CDR1 is SGHTA and CDR2 FQGNSA. CDR3 size: 15 residues.

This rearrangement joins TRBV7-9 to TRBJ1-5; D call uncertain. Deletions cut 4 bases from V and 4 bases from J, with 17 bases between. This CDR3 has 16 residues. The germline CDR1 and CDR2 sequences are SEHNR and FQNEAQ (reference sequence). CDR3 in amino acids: CASSSTTGRENQPQHF. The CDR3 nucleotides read TGTGCCAGCAGCTCTACAACCGGGAGAGAAAATCAGCCCCAGCATTTT.

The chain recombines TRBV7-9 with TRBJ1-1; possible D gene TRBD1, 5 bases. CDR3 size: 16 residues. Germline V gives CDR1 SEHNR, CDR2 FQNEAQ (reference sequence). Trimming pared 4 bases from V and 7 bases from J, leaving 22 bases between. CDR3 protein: CASSSSGTRVAYEAFF. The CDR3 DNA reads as TGTGCCAGCAGCTCCTCCGGGACGAGAGTAGCCTATGAAGCTTTCTTT.

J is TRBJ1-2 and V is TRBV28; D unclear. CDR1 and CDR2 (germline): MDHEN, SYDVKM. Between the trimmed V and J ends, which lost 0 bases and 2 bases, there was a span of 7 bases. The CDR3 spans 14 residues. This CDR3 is CASSLWDANYGYTF. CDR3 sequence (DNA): TGTGCCAGCAGTTTATGGGACGCAAACTATGGCTACACCTTC.

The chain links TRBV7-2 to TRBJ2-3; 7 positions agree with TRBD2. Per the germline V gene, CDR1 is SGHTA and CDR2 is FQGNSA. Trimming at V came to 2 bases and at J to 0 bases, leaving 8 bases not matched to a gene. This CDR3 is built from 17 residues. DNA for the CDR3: TGTGCCAGCAGCTTAATGCCTAGCGGAGTTAGCACAGATACGCAGTATTTT. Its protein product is CASSLMPSGVSTDTQYF.

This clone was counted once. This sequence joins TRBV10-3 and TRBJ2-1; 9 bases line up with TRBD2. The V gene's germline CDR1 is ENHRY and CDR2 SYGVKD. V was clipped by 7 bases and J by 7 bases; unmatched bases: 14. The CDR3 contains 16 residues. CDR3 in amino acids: CAIIPGMRGGWNEQFF. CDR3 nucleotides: TGTGCCATCATCCCGGGGATGCGGGGGGGCTGGAATGAGCAGTTCTTC.

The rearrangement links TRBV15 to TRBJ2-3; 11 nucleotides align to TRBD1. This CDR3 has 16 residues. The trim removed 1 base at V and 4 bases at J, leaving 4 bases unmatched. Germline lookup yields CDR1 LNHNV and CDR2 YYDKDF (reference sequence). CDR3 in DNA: TGTGCCACCAGCAGAGCGTTGGGACAGGGGGCAGATACGCAGTATTTT. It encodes CATSRALGQGADTQYF. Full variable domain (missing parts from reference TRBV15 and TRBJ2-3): DAMVIQNPRYQVTQFGKPVTLSCSQTLNHNVMYWYQQKSSQAPKLLFHYYDKDFNNEADTPDNFQSRRPNTSFCFLDIRSPGLGDTAMYLCATSRALGQGADTQYFGPGTRLTVL.